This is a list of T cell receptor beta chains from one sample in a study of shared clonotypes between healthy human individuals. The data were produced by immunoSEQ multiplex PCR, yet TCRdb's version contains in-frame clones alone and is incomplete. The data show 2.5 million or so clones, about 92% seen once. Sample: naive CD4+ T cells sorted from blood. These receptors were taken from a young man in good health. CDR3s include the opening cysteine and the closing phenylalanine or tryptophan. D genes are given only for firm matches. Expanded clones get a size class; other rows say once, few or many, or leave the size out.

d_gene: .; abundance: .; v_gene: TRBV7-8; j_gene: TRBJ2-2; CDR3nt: TGTGCCAGCAGCTTAGGCGGGGTGGCCGGGGAGCTGTTTTTT; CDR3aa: CASSLGGVAGELFF
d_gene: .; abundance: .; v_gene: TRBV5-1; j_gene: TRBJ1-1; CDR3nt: TGCGCCAGCAGCTTGGAAAGGGTGAACACTGAAGCTTTCTTT; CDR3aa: CASSLERVNTEAFF
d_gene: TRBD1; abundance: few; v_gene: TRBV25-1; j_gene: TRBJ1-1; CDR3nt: TGTGCCAGCAGTCCAGGGGGACAAATGAACACTGAAGCTTTCTTT; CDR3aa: CASSPGGQMNTEAFF
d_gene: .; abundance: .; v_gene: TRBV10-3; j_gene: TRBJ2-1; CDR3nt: TGTGCCATCAGATTACAGGGATCGGCGAATGAGCAGTTCTTC; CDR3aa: CAIRLQGSANEQFF
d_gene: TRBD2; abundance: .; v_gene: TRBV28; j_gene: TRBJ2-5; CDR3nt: TGTGCCAGCAGTTTAGGTGGTAGCGGGGGACGGGAGACCCAGTACTTC; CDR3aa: CASSLGGSGGRETQYF
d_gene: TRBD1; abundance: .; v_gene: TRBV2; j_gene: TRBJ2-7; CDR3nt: TGTGCCAGCAGTCCAGACAGGGTAATAAACGAGCAGTACTTC; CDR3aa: CASSPDRVINEQYF
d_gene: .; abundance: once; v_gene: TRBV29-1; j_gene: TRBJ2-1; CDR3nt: TGCAGCGTACAACCTAGGGAGTTTGAGCAGTTCTTC; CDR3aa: CSVQPREFEQFF
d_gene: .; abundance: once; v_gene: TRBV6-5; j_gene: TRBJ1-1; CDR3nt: TGTGCCAGCAGTCACGGTATCGGTGAAGCTTTCTTT; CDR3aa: CASSHGIGEAFF
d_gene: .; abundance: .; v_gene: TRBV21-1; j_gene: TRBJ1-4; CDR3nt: TGTGCCAGCAGCAAAGTGACAGGTCGCATGAGAATCCGATATAATGAAAAACTGTTTTTT; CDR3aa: CASSKVTGRMRIRYNEKLFF
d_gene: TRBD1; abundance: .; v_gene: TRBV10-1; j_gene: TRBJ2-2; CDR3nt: TGCGCCAGCAGTGCATGGACAGGGACCGGGGAGCTGTTTTTT; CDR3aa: CASSAWTGTGELFF
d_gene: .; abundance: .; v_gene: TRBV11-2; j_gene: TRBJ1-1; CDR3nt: TGTGCCAGCAGCGCGATAAAAAAGCCGACTGAAGCTTTCTTT; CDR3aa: CASSAIKKPTEAFF